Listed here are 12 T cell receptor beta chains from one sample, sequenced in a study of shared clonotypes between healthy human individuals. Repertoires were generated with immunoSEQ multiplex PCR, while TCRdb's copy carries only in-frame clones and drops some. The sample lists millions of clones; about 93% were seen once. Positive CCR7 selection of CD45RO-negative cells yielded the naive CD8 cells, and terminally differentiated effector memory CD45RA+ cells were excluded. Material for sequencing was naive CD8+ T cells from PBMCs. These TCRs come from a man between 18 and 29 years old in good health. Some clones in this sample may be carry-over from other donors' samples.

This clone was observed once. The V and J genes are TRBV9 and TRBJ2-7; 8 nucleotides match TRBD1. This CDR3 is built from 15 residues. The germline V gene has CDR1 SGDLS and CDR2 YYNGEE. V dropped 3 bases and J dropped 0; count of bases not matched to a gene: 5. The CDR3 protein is CASSDGQGISYEQYF. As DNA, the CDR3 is TGTGCCAGCAGCGACGGACAGGGTATCTCCTACGAGCAGTACTTC.

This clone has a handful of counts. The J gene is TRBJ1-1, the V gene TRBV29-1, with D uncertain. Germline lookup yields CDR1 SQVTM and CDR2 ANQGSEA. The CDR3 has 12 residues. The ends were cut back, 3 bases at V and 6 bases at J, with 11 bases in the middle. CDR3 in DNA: TGCAGCGTTGAGGGAAGGGCCCCTGAAGCTTTCTTT. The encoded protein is CSVEGRAPEAFF.

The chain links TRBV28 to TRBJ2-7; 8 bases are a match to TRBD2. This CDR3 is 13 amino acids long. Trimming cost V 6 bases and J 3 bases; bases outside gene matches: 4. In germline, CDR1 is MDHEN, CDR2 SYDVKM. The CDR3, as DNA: TGTGCCAGCAGCCCCGGGGGGGACTACGAGCAGTACTTC. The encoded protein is CASSPGGDYEQYF. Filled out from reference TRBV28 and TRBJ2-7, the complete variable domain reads DVKVTQSSRYLVKRTGEKVFLECVQDMDHENMFWYRQDPGLGLRLIYFSYDVKMKEKGDIPEGYSVSREKKERFSLILESASTNQTSMYLCASSPGGDYEQYFGPGTRLTVT.

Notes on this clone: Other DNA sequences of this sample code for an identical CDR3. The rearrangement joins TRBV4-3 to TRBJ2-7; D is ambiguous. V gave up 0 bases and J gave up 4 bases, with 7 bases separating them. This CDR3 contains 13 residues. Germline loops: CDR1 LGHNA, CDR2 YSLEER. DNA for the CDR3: TGCGCCAGCAGCCAAGATGGCAGTTACGAGCAGTACTTC. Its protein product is CASSQDGSYEQYF.

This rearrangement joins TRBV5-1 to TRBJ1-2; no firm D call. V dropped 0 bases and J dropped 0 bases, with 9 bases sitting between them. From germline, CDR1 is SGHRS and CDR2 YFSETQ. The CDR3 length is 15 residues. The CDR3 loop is CASSLGPQANYGYTF. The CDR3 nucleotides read TGCGCCAGCAGCTTGGGGCCTCAGGCTAACTATGGCTACACCTTC.

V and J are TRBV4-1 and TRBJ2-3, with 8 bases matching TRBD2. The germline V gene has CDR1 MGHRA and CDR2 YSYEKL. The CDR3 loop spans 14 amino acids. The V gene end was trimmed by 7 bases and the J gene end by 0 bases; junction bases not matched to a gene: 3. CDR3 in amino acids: CASNLAGSTDTQYF. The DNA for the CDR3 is TGCGCCAGCAACTTAGCGGGGAGCACAGATACGCAGTATTTT.

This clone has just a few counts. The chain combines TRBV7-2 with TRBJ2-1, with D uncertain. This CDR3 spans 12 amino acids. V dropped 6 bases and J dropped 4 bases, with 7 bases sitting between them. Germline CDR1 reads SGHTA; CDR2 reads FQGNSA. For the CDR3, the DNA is TGTGCCAGCAGTTCGGTTTACAATGAGCAGTTCTTC. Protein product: CASSSVYNEQFF. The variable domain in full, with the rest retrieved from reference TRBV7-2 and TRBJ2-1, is GAGVSQSPSNKVTEKGKDVELRCDPISGHTALYWYRQSLGQGLEFLIYFQGNSAPDKSGLPSDRFSAERTGGSVSTLTIQRTQQEDSAVYLCASSSVYNEQFFGPGTRLTVL.

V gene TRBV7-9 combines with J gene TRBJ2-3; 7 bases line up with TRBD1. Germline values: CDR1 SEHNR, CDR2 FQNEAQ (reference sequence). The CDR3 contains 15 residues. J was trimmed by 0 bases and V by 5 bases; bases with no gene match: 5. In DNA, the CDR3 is TGTGCCAGCAGCCCACAGGGGTCTAGCACAGATACGCAGTATTTT. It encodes CASSPQGSSTDTQYF.

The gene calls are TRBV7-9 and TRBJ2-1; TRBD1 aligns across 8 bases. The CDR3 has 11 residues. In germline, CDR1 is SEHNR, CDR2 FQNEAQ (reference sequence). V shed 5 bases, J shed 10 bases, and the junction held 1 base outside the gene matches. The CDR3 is CASSGDREQFF. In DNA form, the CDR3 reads TGTGCCAGCAGCGGGGACAGGGAGCAGTTCTTC.

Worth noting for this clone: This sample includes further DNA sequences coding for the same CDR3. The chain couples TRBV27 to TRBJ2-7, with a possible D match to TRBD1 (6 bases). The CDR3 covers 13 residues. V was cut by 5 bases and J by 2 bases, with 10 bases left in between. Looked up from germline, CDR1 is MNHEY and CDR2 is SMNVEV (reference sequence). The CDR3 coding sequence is TGTGCCAGCAGTGTGCAGGGGACCTACGAGCAGTACTTC. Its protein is CASSVQGTYEQYF.

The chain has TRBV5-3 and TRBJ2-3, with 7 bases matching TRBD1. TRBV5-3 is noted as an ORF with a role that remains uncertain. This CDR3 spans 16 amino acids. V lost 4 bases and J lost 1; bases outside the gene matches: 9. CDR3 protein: CARSEQGLLGTDTQYF. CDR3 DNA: TGTGCCAGAAGCGAACAGGGGCTCCTTGGCACAGATACGCAGTATTTT.

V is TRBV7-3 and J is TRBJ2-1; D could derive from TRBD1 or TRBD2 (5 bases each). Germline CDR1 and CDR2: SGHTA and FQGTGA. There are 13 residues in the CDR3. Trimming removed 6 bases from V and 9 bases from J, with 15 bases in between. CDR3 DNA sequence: TGTGCCAGCAGTTTGACTGGGGGTTCTGAGCAGTTCTTC. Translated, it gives CASSLTGGSEQFF.